What follows is one T cell receptor (beta chain) and its context. Its antigen is not identified. Only in-frame clones appear in the TCRdb table, and some are missing; sequencing was by immunoSEQ multiplex PCR. Altogether 140,000 or so clones are present, around 89% being singletons, with the ten largest covering 1.6%. The CDR3 runs 14 residues. V lost 4 bases and J 3 bases, leaving 12 bases between the germline ends. The germline gives CDR1 SEHNR, CDR2 FQNEAQ (reference sequence). The data were obtained in a study of T cell responses to AZD1222 COVID-19 vaccine. Notes on the study in general: Mostly white British, mostly female donors; authors suggested clonal diversity may be underestimated. Spike-specific TCR breadth and depth rose after two AZD1222 doses. Only six individuals given AZD1222 were seropositive at baseline. After the peak T cell response, and only then, were repertoires sampled.

The source material was peripheral blood, sampled on day 0 of AZD1222 vaccination. This chain connects TRBV7-9 to TRBJ1-1, with D uncertain. The clonotype was recovered from an adult in good health. DNA for the CDR3: TGTGCCAGCAGCTCATTCGACATACACACTGAAGCTTTCTTT. Translation gives CASSSFDIHTEAFF.